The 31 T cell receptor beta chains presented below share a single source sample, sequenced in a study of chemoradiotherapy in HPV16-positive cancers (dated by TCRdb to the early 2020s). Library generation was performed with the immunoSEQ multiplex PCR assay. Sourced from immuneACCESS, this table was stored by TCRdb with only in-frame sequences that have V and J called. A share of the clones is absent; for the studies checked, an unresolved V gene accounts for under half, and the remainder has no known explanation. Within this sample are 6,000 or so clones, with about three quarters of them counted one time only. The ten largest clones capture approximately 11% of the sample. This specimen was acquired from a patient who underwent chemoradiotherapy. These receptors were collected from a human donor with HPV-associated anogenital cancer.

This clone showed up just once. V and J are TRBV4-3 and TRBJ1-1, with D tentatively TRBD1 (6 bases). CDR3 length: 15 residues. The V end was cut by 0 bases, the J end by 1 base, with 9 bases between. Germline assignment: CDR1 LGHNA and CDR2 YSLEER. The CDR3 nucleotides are TGCGCCAGCAGCCAAGATGGGGGCCCGAACACTGAAGCTTTCTTT. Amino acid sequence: CASSQDGGPNTEAFF.

CDR3 loop: CTSSHGPGSRNQPQHF. CDR3 nucleotide sequence: TGCACCAGCAGCCACGGCCCGGGGTCGAGGAATCAGCCCCAGCATTTT. V and J are TRBV1 and TRBJ1-5. TRBV1 is annotated as a pseudogene. The CDR3 spans 16 residues.

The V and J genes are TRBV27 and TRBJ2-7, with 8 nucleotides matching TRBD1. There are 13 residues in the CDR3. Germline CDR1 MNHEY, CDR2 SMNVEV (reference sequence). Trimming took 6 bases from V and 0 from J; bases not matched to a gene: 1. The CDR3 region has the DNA TGTGCCAGCAGCCAGGGGGCCTCCTACGAGCAGTACTTC. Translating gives CASSQGASYEQYF.

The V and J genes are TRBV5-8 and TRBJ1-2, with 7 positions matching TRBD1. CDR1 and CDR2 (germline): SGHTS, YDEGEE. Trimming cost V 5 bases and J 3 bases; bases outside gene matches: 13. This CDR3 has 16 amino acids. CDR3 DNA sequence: TGTGCCAGCAGTCCAATGACAGGGCAACTTTACTATGGCTACACCTTC. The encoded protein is CASSPMTGQLYYGYTF. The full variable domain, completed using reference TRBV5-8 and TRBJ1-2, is EAGVTQSPTHLIKTRGQQATLRCSPISGHTSVYWYQQALGLGLQFLLWYDEGEERNRGNFPPRFSGRQFPNYSSELNVNALELEDSALYLCASSPMTGQLYYGYTFGSGTRLTVV.

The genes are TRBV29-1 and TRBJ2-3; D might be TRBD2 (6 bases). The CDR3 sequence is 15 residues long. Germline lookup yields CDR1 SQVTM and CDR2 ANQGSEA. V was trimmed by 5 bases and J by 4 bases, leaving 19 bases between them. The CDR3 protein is CSVPQWQGGADTQYF. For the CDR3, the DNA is TGCAGCGTTCCCCAATGGCAGGGAGGCGCAGATACGCAGTATTTT.

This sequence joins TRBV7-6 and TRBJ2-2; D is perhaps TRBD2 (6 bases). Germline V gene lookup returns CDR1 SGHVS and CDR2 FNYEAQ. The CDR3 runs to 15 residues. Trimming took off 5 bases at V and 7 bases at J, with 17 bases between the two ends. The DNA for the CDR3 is TGTGCCAGCAGCCCGGGCGGGACCTGGAGCGGGGAGCTGTTTTTT. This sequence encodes CASSPGGTWSGELFF.

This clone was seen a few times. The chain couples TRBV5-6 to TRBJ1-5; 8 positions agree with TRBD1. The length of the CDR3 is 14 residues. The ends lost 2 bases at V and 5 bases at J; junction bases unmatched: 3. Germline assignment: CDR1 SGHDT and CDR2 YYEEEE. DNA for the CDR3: TGTGCCAGCAGCTTACAGGGGGTCCATCAGCCCCAGCATTTT. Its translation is CASSLQGVHQPQHF.

CDR3 amino acids: CASSLFGGMQYEQYF. The CDR3 nucleotides are TGTGCCAGCAGTTTATTCGGTGGCATGCAGTACGAGCAGTACTTC. The chain combines TRBV27 with TRBJ2-7; D is uncertain. The CDR3 sequence is 15 residues long. Germline V CDR1 and CDR2: MNHEY, SMNVEV (reference sequence). V dropped 1 base and J dropped 4 bases, with 14 bases sitting between them.

In nucleotides, the CDR3 is TGTGCCAGCGTTACCAGGGTGTTGCAGGACACTGAAGCTTTCTTT. Protein: CASVTRVLQDTEAFF. The rearrangement uses TRBV6-1 and TRBJ1-1; a weak D match, TRBD1 (5 bases). CDR1 is MNHNS, CDR2 SASEGT, per germline. The CDR3 loop spans 15 amino acids. Trimming cost V 8 bases and J 3 bases, with 19 bases left between them.

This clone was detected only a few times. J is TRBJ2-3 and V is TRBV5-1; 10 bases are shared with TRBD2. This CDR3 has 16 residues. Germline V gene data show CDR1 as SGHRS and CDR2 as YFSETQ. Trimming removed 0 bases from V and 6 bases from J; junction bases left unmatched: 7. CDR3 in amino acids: CASSLGASGGGDTQYF. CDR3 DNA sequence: TGCGCCAGCAGCTTGGGGGCTAGCGGGGGAGGTGATACGCAGTATTTT.

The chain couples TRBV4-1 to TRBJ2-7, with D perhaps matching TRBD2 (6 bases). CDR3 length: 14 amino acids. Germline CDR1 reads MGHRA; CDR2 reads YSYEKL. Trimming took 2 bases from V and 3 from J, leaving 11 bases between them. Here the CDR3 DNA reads TGCGCCAGCAGCCAAAGGGCGGACTACTACGAGCAGTACTTC. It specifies CASSQRADYYEQYF.

Written as DNA, the CDR3 is TGCGCCAGCAGCCAAAAAGTGACCTATCAGGGCCATGAAGCTTTCTTT. It is translated as CASSQKVTYQGHEAFF. J is TRBJ1-1 and V is TRBV4-1; D perhaps matches TRBD1 (5 bases). The V end lost 2 bases, the J end lost 7 bases, and 20 bases lay between the germline ends. Germline assignment: CDR1 MGHRA and CDR2 YSYEKL. The CDR3 is made up of 16 amino acids.

The CDR3 region is CASSLLLNTGELFF. In DNA, the CDR3 is TGTGCCAGCAGCTTACTTTTGAACACCGGGGAGCTGTTTTTT. This chain connects TRBV11-3 to TRBJ2-2, with D unclear. From germline, CDR1 is SGHNT and CDR2 YENEEA. Trimming left V 2 bases short and J 1 base short, with 5 bases between. CDR3 size: 14 residues. Variable domain in full (rest from reference TRBV11-3 and TRBJ2-2): EAGVVQSPRYKIIEKKQPVAFWCNPISGHNTLYWYLQNLGQGPELLIRYENEEAVDDSQLPKDRFSAERLKGVDSTLKIQPAELGDSAVYLCASSLLLNTGELFFGEGSRLTVL.

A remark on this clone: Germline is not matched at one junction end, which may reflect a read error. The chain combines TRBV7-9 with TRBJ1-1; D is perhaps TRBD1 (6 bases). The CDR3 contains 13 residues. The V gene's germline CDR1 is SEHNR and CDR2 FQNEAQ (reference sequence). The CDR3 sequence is CASSPDRNSEAFF. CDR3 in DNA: TGTGCCAGCAGCCCTGACAGGAACAGTGAAGCTTTCTTT.

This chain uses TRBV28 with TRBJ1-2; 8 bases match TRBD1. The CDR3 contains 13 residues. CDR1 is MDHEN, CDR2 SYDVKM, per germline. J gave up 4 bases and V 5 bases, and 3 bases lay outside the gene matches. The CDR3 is CASSETGAYGYTF. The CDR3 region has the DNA TGTGCCAGCAGTGAGACAGGGGCCTATGGCTACACCTTC.

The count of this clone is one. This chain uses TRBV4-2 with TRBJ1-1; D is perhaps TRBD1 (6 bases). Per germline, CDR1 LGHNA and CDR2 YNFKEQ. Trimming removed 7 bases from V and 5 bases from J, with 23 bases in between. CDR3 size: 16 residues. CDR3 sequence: CASISGPGARWTEAFF. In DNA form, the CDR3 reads TGTGCCAGCATCTCCGGACCGGGGGCGCGATGGACTGAAGCTTTCTTT.

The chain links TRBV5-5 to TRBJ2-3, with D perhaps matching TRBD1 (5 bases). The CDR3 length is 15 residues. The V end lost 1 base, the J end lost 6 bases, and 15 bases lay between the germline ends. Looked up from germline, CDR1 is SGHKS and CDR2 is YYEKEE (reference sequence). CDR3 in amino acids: CASSLLGHSLDTQYF. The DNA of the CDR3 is TGTGCCAGCAGCTTGTTAGGACACTCCCTCGATACGCAGTATTTT. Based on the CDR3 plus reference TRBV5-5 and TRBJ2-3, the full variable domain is DAGVTQSPTHLIKTRGQQVTLRCSPISGHKSVSWYQQVLGQGPQFIFQYYEKEERGRGNFPDRFSARQFPNYSSELNVNALLLGDSALYLCASSLLGHSLDTQYFGPGTRLTVL.

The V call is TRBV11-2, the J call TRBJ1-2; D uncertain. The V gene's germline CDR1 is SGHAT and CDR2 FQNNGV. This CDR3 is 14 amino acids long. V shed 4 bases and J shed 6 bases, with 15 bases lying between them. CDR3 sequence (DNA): TGTGCCAGCAGCTCGGAGGGAATTATGCATGGCTACACCTTC. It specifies CASSSEGIMHGYTF.

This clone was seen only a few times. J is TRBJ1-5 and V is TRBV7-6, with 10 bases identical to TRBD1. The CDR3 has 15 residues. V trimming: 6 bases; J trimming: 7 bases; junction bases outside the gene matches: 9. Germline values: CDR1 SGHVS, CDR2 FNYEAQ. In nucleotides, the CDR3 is TGTGCCAGCAGTTCCGGGACAGGGGACGGGCAGCCCCAGCATTTT. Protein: CASSSGTGDGQPQHF.

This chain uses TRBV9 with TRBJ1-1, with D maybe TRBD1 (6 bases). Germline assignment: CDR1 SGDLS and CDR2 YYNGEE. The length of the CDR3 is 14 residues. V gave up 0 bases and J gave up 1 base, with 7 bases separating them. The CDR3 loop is CASSVVGANTEAFF. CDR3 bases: TGTGCCAGCAGCGTAGTGGGGGCGAACACTGAAGCTTTCTTT.

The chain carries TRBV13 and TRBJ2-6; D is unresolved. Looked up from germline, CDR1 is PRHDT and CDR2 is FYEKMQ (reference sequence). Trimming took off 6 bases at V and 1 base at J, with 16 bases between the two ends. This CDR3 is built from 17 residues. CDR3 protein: CASRKQGRQSGANVLTF. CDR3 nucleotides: TGTGCCAGCAGGAAACAAGGCAGGCAATCTGGGGCCAACGTCCTGACTTTC.

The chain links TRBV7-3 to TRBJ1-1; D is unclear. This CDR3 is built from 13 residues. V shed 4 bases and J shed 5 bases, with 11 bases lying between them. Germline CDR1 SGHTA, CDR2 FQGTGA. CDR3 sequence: CASSSPGRTEAFF. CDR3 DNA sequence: TGTGCCAGCAGCTCCCCCGGGAGGACTGAAGCTTTCTTT.

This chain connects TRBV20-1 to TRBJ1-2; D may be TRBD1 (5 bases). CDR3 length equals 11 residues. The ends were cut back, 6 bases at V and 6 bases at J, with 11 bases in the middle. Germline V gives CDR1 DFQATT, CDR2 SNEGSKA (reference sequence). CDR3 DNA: TGCAGTGCCTTAAACAGGAATGGCTACACCTTC. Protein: CSALNRNGYTF.

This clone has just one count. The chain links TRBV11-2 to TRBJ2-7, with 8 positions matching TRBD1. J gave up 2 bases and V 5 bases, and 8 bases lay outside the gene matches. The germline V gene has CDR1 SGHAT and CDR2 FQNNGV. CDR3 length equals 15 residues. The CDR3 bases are TGTGCCAGCAGCCTCAGACAGGGGCCTGCCTACGAGCAGTACTTC. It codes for CASSLRQGPAYEQYF.

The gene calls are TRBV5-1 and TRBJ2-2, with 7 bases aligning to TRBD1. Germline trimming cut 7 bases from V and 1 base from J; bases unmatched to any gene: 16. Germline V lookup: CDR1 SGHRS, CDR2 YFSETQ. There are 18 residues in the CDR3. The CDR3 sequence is CASRREPAGGMNTGELFF. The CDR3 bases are TGCGCCAGCCGTAGAGAACCCGCAGGGGGTATGAACACCGGGGAGCTGTTTTTT.

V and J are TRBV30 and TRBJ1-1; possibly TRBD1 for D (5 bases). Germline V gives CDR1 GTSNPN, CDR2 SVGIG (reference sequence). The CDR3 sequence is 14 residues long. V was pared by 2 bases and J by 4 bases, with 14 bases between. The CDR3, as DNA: TGTGCCTGGAGTAGGGGCTTCTCACTCACTGAAGCTTTCTTT. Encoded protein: CAWSRGFSLTEAFF. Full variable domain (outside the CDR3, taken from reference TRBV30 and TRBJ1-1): SQTIHQWPATLVQPVGSPLSLECTVEGTSNPNLYWYRQAAGRGLQLLFYSVGIGQISSEVPQNLSASRPQDRQFILSSKKLLLSDSGFYLCAWSRGFSLTEAFFGQGTRLTVV.

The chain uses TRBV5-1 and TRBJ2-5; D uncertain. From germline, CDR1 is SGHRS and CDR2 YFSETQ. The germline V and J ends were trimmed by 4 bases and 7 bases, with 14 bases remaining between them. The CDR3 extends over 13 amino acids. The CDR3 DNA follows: TGCGCCAGCAGCGAAGGCAAGTCCGGGACCCAGTACTTC. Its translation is CASSEGKSGTQYF.

Here the CDR3 DNA reads TGCGCCAGCAGCCAAGATCACATCGGGGGTCGTGAGCAGTTCTTC. Translating gives CASSQDHIGGREQFF. J is TRBJ2-1 and V is TRBV4-1, with a weak D call TRBD2 (6 bases). The CDR3 spans 15 residues. The ends were cut back, 0 bases at V and 9 bases at J, with 15 bases in the middle. Per germline, CDR1 MGHRA and CDR2 YSYEKL.

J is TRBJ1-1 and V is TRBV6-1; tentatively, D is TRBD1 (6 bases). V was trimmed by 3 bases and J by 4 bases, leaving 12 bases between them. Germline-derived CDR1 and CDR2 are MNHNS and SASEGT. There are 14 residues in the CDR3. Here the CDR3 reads CASSDRGRSTEAFF. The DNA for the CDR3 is TGTGCCAGCAGTGACAGGGGTCGTAGCACTGAAGCTTTCTTT.

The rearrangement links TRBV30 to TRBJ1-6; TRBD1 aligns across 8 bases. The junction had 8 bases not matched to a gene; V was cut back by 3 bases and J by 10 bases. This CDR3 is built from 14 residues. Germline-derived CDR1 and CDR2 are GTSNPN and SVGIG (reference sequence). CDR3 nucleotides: TGTGCCTGGAGATTAGGCAGGGGGCGATCACCCCTCCACTTT. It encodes CAWRLGRGRSPLHF.

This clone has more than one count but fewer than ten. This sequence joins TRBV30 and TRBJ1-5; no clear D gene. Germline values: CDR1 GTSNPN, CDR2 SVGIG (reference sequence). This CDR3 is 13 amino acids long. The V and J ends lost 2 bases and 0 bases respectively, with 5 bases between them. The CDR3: CAWSLNSNQPQHF. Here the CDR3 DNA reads TGTGCCTGGAGTCTTAATAGCAATCAGCCCCAGCATTTT.